The rows below give T cell receptor beta chains drawn from one sample of a study of cytomegalovirus exposure and HLA in healthy donors. Clones were sequenced by immunoSEQ multiplex PCR, and TCRdb holds only the in-frame ones, with some missing. This sample carries about 140,000 clones, approximately 79% of them seen once, and the ten largest clones take about 1.1%. The sequenced sample consisted of PBMCs. The receptor source for this set is a male donor in good health and CMV-seronegative. Both conserved end residues are part of each CDR3. D genes are given only for firm matches. The size of a clone is reported for some rows only, either as once, few or many, or as a class for expanded clones.

clone_size: .; v_call: TRBV7-2; d_call: .; j_call: TRBJ2-3; cdr3_aa: CASSWRTASADTQYF; cdr3_nt: TGTGCCAGCAGCTGGAGGACAGCGAGCGCCGATACGCAGTATTTT
clone_size: .; v_call: TRBV5-6; d_call: .; j_call: TRBJ2-7; cdr3_aa: CASSQFTGRTSEQYF; cdr3_nt: TGTGCCAGCAGCCAATTCACGGGGAGGACATCCGAGCAGTACTTC
clone_size: few; v_call: TRBV6-5; d_call: .; j_call: TRBJ1-3; cdr3_aa: CASSYSSSGNTIYF; cdr3_nt: TGTGCCAGCAGTTACTCCAGCTCTGGAAACACCATATATTTT
clone_size: .; v_call: TRBV2; d_call: TRBD2; j_call: TRBJ2-1; cdr3_aa: CASRSASGPYNEQFF; cdr3_nt: TGTGCCAGCAGGTCGGCTAGCGGACCCTACAATGAGCAGTTCTTC
clone_size: .; v_call: TRBV5-1; d_call: TRBD2; j_call: TRBJ2-7; cdr3_aa: CASSLTSGGNYEQYF; cdr3_nt: TGCGCCAGCAGCTTGACTAGCGGGGGCAACTACGAGCAGTACTTC
clone_size: .; v_call: TRBV7-2; d_call: TRBD1; j_call: TRBJ2-5; cdr3_aa: CASSFFQGQGGETQYF; cdr3_nt: TGTGCCAGCAGCTTTTTCCAGGGACAGGGAGGCGAGACCCAGTACTTC
clone_size: .; v_call: TRBV6-5; d_call: TRBD1; j_call: TRBJ1-5; cdr3_aa: CASSSGTGAQPQHF; cdr3_nt: TGTGCCAGCAGTTCCGGGACAGGAGCTCAGCCCCAGCATTTT
clone_size: .; v_call: TRBV7-8; d_call: TRBD1; j_call: TRBJ2-7; cdr3_aa: CASRRDRGHEQYF; cdr3_nt: TGTGCCAGCAGAAGGGACAGGGGGCACGAGCAGTACTTC
clone_size: once; v_call: TRBV5-8; d_call: TRBD1; j_call: TRBJ1-2; cdr3_aa: CASSRRDRGGYTF; cdr3_nt: TGTGCCAGCAGCCGCCGGGACAGGGGTGGCTACACCTTC
clone_size: .; v_call: TRBV7-9; d_call: .; j_call: TRBJ2-2; cdr3_aa: CASSLGQGNTGELFF; cdr3_nt: TGTGCCAGCAGCTTAGGGCAGGGCAACACCGGGGAGCTGTTTTTT
clone_size: .; v_call: TRBV27; d_call: .; j_call: TRBJ2-2; cdr3_aa: CASSFGRGSGELFF; cdr3_nt: TGTGCCAGCAGTTTTGGCAGGGGCAGCGGGGAGCTGTTTTTT
clone_size: .; v_call: TRBV19; d_call: TRBD1; j_call: TRBJ1-1; cdr3_aa: CASRQGASDTEAFF; cdr3_nt: TGTGCCAGTAGGCAGGGGGCTTCGGACACTGAAGCTTTCTTT
clone_size: .; v_call: TRBV14; d_call: TRBD1; j_call: TRBJ2-7; cdr3_aa: CASSADRVNEQYF; cdr3_nt: TGTGCCAGCAGCGCGGACAGGGTAAACGAGCAGTACTTC
clone_size: .; v_call: TRBV4-3; d_call: TRBD1; j_call: TRBJ1-2; cdr3_aa: CASSQEGGQLNYGYTF; cdr3_nt: TGCGCCAGCAGCCAAGAAGGGGGACAGCTTAACTATGGCTACACCTTC
clone_size: .; v_call: TRBV5-6; d_call: .; j_call: TRBJ2-7; cdr3_aa: CASSLGTMALEQYF; cdr3_nt: TGTGCCAGCAGCTTGGGGACAATGGCCCTCGAGCAGTACTTC
clone_size: .; v_call: TRBV14; d_call: TRBD2; j_call: TRBJ2-5; cdr3_aa: CASSQAGGQQETQYF; cdr3_nt: TGTGCCAGCAGCCAAGCGGGAGGTCAGCAAGAGACCCAGTACTTC
clone_size: few; v_call: TRBV6-6; d_call: .; j_call: TRBJ1-3; cdr3_aa: CASSPTGHNTIYF; cdr3_nt: TGTGCCAGCAGTCCCACGGGACATAACACCATATATTTT
clone_size: .; v_call: TRBV9; d_call: TRBD2; j_call: TRBJ2-3; cdr3_aa: CASSVGLAETDTQYF; cdr3_nt: TGTGCCAGCAGCGTAGGCCTAGCGGAAACAGATACGCAGTATTTT
clone_size: .; v_call: TRBV9; d_call: TRBD1; j_call: TRBJ2-3; cdr3_aa: CASSVGGQRTDTQYF; cdr3_nt: TGTGCCAGCAGCGTAGGGGGACAGAGGACAGATACGCAGTATTTT
clone_size: .; v_call: TRBV7-2; d_call: .; j_call: TRBJ2-7; cdr3_aa: CASSSGSRGQYF; cdr3_nt: TGTGCCAGCAGCTCCGGGAGTAGGGGGCAGTACTTC
clone_size: .; v_call: TRBV19; d_call: .; j_call: TRBJ2-2; cdr3_aa: CASGRTTGELFF; cdr3_nt: TGTGCCAGTGGTAGGACAACCGGGGAGCTGTTTTTT
clone_size: once; v_call: TRBV6-5; d_call: .; j_call: TRBJ2-1; cdr3_aa: CAVRDTVNEQFF; cdr3_nt: TGTGCCGTTAGGGACACGGTGAATGAGCAGTTCTTC
clone_size: .; v_call: TRBV9; d_call: .; j_call: TRBJ1-6; cdr3_aa: CASSVGQKGYWSPLHF; cdr3_nt: TGTGCCAGCAGCGTAGGCCAAAAGGGGTATTGGTCACCCCTCCACTTT
clone_size: once; v_call: TRBV19; d_call: .; j_call: TRBJ1-2; cdr3_aa: CASRAGSAHGYTF; cdr3_nt: TGTGCCAGTAGAGCAGGGTCCGCCCATGGCTACACCTTC
clone_size: few; v_call: TRBV18; d_call: .; j_call: TRBJ1-2; cdr3_aa: CASSPQEGLPDTF; cdr3_nt: TGTGCCAGCTCACCACAGGAGGGACTGCCCGACACCTTC
clone_size: .; v_call: TRBV27; d_call: TRBD2; j_call: TRBJ2-1; cdr3_aa: CASSLERGRGEFF; cdr3_nt: TGTGCCAGCAGTTTGGAGCGGGGGAGGGGGGAGTTCTTC
clone_size: .; v_call: TRBV4-3; d_call: .; j_call: TRBJ1-1; cdr3_aa: CASSQEGGVNTEAFF; cdr3_nt: TGCGCCAGCAGCCAAGAAGGAGGGGTGAACACTGAAGCTTTCTTT
clone_size: .; v_call: TRBV7-2; d_call: TRBD1; j_call: TRBJ1-6; cdr3_aa: CASSPRQGNSPLHF; cdr3_nt: TGTGCCAGCAGCCCCCGACAGGGAAATTCACCCCTCCACTTT
clone_size: .; v_call: TRBV6-6; d_call: TRBD2; j_call: TRBJ2-3; cdr3_aa: CASSYEGGVADTQYF; cdr3_nt: TGTGCCAGCAGTTACGAGGGAGGGGTGGCAGATACGCAGTATTTT
clone_size: .; v_call: TRBV29-1; d_call: .; j_call: TRBJ1-5; cdr3_aa: CSVSWDNYSNQPQHF; cdr3_nt: TGCAGCGTTTCGTGGGACAATTATAGCAATCAGCCCCAGCATTTT
clone_size: .; v_call: TRBV7-2; d_call: TRBD1; j_call: TRBJ1-2; cdr3_aa: CASKAGGGYGYTF; cdr3_nt: TGTGCCAGCAAGGCAGGGGGCGGCTATGGCTACACCTTC
clone_size: .; v_call: TRBV6-1; d_call: .; j_call: TRBJ2-5; cdr3_aa: CASTLGHDWKETQYF; cdr3_nt: TGTGCCAGCACCCTCGGACACGACTGGAAAGAGACCCAGTACTTC
clone_size: .; v_call: TRBV30; d_call: TRBD2; j_call: TRBJ2-3; cdr3_aa: CAWSVSGGWGDTQYF; cdr3_nt: TGTGCCTGGAGTGTTAGCGGGGGGTGGGGAGATACGCAGTATTTT
clone_size: .; v_call: TRBV6-5; d_call: .; j_call: TRBJ2-1; cdr3_aa: CASSSLSLGGHDEQFF; cdr3_nt: TGTGCCAGCAGTTCCCTTTCCTTGGGGGGGCATGATGAGCAGTTCTTC
clone_size: .; v_call: TRBV9; d_call: .; j_call: TRBJ2-7; cdr3_aa: CASSVAQDYEQYF; cdr3_nt: TGTGCCAGCAGCGTAGCGCAGGACTACGAGCAGTACTTC
clone_size: .; v_call: TRBV9; d_call: TRBD2; j_call: TRBJ2-3; cdr3_aa: CASSESWTSGGGTDTQYF; cdr3_nt: TGTGCCAGCAGCGAGTCCTGGACTAGCGGTGGGGGCACAGATACGCAGTATTTT
clone_size: .; v_call: TRBV5-6; d_call: .; j_call: TRBJ2-7; cdr3_aa: CASSDPYAGSYEQYF; cdr3_nt: TGTGCCAGCAGTGACCCCTATGCGGGTTCCTACGAGCAGTACTTC
clone_size: few; v_call: TRBV2; d_call: .; j_call: TRBJ2-7; cdr3_aa: CASSPSYEQYF; cdr3_nt: TGTGCCAGCAGTCCCTCTTACGAGCAGTACTTC
clone_size: once; v_call: TRBV2; d_call: TRBD1; j_call: TRBJ2-7; cdr3_aa: CASSESGQGNYEQYF; cdr3_nt: TGTGCCAGCAGTGAAAGCGGACAGGGCAACTACGAGCAGTACTTC
clone_size: .; v_call: TRBV15; d_call: TRBD1; j_call: TRBJ2-2; cdr3_aa: CATSGGQGMDTGELFF; cdr3_nt: TGTGCCACCAGCGGTGGACAGGGTATGGACACCGGGGAGCTGTTTTTT
clone_size: .; v_call: TRBV23-1; d_call: TRBD1; j_call: TRBJ1-1; cdr3_aa: CASSQIPTGATNTEAFF; cdr3_nt: TGCGCCAGCAGTCAAATCCCGACAGGGGCAACCAACACTGAAGCTTTCTTT